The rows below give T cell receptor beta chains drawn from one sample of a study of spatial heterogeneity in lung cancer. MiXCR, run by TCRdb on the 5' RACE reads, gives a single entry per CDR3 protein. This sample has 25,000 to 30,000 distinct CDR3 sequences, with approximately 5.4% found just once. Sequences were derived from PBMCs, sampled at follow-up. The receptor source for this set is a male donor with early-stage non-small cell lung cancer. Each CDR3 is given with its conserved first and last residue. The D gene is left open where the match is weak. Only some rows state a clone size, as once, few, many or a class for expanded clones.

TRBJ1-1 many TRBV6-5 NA CASSYSSPGEAFF
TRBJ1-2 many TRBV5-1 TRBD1 CASSITRDSYGYTF
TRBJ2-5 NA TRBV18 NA CASSDKTAQETQYF
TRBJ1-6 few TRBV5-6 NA CASSLGEGDFSPLHF
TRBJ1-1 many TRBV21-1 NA CASSKGRQRGTEAFF
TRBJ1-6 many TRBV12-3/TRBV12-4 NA CASWGGPYNSPLHF
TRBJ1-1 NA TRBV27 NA CASKGAAEAFF
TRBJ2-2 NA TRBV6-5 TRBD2 CASSYSRQLQGLAGGYGELFF
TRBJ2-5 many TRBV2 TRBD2 CASSEDGGLGTQYF
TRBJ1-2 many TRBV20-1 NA CSARVLDRIYGYTF
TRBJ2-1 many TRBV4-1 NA CASSQREGRPGTYNEQFF
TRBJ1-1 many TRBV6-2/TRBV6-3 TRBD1 CASRETGGNTEAFF
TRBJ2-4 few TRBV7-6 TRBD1 CASSLERQGRANIQYF
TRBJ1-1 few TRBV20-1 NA CSGTVVNTEAFF
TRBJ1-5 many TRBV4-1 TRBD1 CASSPGTGGGQPQHF
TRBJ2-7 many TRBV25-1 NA CASSEGREQYF
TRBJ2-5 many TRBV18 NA CASSPNQETQYF
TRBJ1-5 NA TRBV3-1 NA CASSQGEAGSNQPQHF
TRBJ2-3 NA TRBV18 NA CASSPGEWSTDTQYF
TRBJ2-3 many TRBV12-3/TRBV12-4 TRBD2 CASSSTSGRNTQYF
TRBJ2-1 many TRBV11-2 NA CASSLRVVPSYNEQFF
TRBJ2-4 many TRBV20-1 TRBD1 CSAGGTGPNIQYF
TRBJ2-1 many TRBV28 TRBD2 CASSGGLAGVNEQFF
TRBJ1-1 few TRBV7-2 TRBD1 CASSRGQLTEAFF
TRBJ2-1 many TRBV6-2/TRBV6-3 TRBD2 CASSSQLTSGRGSYNEQFF
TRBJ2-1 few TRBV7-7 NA CASSFGPYNEQFF
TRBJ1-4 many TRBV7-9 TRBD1 CASSKQGANEKLFF
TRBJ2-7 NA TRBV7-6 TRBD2 CASSPHGTSGPYEQYF
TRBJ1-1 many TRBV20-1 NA CSARADARAFF
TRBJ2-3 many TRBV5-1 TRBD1 CASSFSGTGVGDTQYF
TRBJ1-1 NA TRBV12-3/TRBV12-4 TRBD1 CASRPSGQPTEAFF
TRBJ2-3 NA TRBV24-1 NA CATSDPGDRTDTQYF
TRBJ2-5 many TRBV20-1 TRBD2 CSARGLAVPFETQYF
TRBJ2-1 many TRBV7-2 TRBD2 CASSLNPTSGDEQFF
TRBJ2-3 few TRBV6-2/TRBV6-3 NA CASSPVGSGTDTQYF
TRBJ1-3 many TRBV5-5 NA CASSSSFKTGSGNTIYF
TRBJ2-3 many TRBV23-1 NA CASPPSPGKISTDTQYF
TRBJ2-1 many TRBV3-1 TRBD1 CASLAGTGAYNEQFF
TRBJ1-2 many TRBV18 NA CASSPPSGSGYTF
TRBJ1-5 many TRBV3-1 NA CASSQGRHQPQHF
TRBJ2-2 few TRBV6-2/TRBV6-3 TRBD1 CASSLTGAGTGELFF